The T cell receptor (beta chain) under discussion was sequenced for a study of cytomegalovirus exposure and HLA in healthy donors listed by TCRdb under 2017. At the level of the whole study: In an earlier analysis of 587 of the donors, approximately 300 Gb of sequence data and about 110 million unique TCR beta sequences from 180 million or so T cells were reported. Around 320 gigabases of sequencing data and 70 million to 85 million unique TCR sequences were included in an early release covering several hundred HLA-typed donors. Of the roughly 400 genotyped donors, around 81% fell in the genetic ancestry cluster associated with self-reported Caucasian donors. The study was designed to test whether signatures of past pathogen exposure could be identified by cataloging public T cell receptors. Using immunosequencing, the study profiled T cell repertoires from roughly 650 subjects and related those repertoires to cytomegalovirus serostatus. Besides the first cohort of some 670 subjects, a separate validation cohort made up of 120 different subjects was used. To predict cytomegalovirus infection status, the study brought together high-throughput TCR immunosequencing, statistical association of individual TCRs with disease status, and machine learning. A later analysis re-examined previously published TCR beta repertoires from roughly 720 donors and added high-resolution HLA genotyping to investigate patterns of TCR occurrence. The later analysis used no new phenotypic data to find candidate immune exposures, relying instead on TCR beta sequences and their occurrence across donors. In an earlier analysis of roughly 580 of the donors, high-throughput TCR beta sequencing was used to judge whether each TCR beta V gene segment behaved as functional or pseudogenic. Donor age, sex, ethnicity and CMV serostatus were collected together with the repertoire data. In a later genetic analysis, genome-wide SNP genotypes for 398 of the 666 donors were used, and that subset was treated as a discovery cohort. All discovery cohort repertoires had been generated using a single sequencing platform. HLA typing covered class I and class II loci at four-digit resolution. The number of typed donors differed by locus: roughly 629-630 for A, B, C, DRB1 and DQB1; some 500 for DQA1; roughly 600 for DPA1; and about 450 for DPB1. Because of strong linkage in the cohort, a few DR-DQ haplotypes were treated as single units for association and clustering. Among some 400 genotyped donors of the cohort, an average of around 240,000 unique TCR beta nucleotide sequences was sequenced per donor, of which 15% to 20% were non-productive.

What the study reported, not specific to this receptor: A total of fewer than 200 TCR beta chains were listed by the study as associated with cytomegalovirus. Compared with the approximately 710-donor mean, donors in an Asian-associated ancestry cluster had fewer N-insertions in productive TCRs, according to a later genetic analysis. Presence/absence analyses assumed roughly uniform sequencing depth across donors, an assumption that may not hold. In vitro tests confirmed that a few of the cytomegalovirus-associated TCR beta chains recognize cytomegalovirus antigens. Across donors, most TCR sequences were observed very rarely, whereas some public TCRs were present in many individuals. A further reported finding was that TCR beta sequences accurately predicted the HLA-A and HLA-B alleles for most subjects in the first cohort. A cluster of highly shared sequence variants was judged likely to represent a technical artifact of the sequencing pipeline. In both the original and validation cohorts, the classifier was reported to diagnose cytomegalovirus status with high specificity and sensitivity. Immune exposure information for the cohort was limited to CMV serostatus. HLA typing was unavailable for some donors at each locus, so association tests used only the typed subset. In this cohort, only TCR beta chains were sequenced, and detectable features were limited by the absence of alpha or paired-chain data. In a later genetic analysis, a missense DCLRE1C variant was associated with V-gene and J-gene trimming of TCR beta chains, and the association was replicated in an independent cohort. The authors suggested that the approach could potentially be extended to other disease states and immunological phenotypes. Several of the top co-occurrence clusters appeared to be linked to parvovirus B19, influenza, CMV and Epstein-Barr virus, according to a later analysis. A later analysis found that most CMV-associated TCR beta chains appeared HLA-restricted, with HLA associations seemingly driven largely by CMV exposure. In a later analysis, TCR association rates were found to vary across HLA loci, with the most associated TCRs seen for DRB1 alleles and the fewest for HLA-C alleles. A later analysis found that HLA-associated TCR beta chains were more clonally expanded and had lower generation probabilities than equally common non-associated chains. At a false discovery rate of 0.05, a later analysis linked under 20,000 TCR beta sequences to specific HLA alleles. Assigning TCR associations to individual alleles was difficult when HLA alleles, especially DR and DQ, strongly co-occurred. Correlated functional status among segregating V segments might reflect linkage disequilibrium, but an unknown experimental factor could not be ruled out. Because counts were too low, 15 or so rarely observed V segments, including chromosome 9 orphons, were excluded from the earlier analysis of 587 of the donors. Broadly in line with IMGT annotations, most TCR beta V segments showed up in productive rearrangements about 87% or about 30% of the time in an earlier analysis of a few hundred of the donors.

On this clone itself: Its antigen has not been determined.

The cohort was made up of roughly 670 healthy bone marrow donors. Cohort members were all nominally healthy when sampled, although unrecorded immune exposures were likely present. The donor was CMV seronegative and belonged to the group of 350 to 400 seronegative cohort members. Every donor gave a peripheral blood sample, and the peripheral blood mononuclear cells from that sample were used for TCR beta sequencing. Genomic DNA extraction from the blood cell samples was performed with the Qiagen DNeasy Blood Extraction Kit. Library preparation used the immunoSEQ multiplex PCR assay. A mixture of 60 forward primers for TCR Vbeta segments and 13 reverse primers for TCR Jbeta segments was used in the multiplex PCR. Amplification of the CDR3 region of rearranged TCR beta genes was performed with a multiplex PCR assay on genomic DNA. On the Illumina HiSeq System, the amplified TCR beta libraries were sequenced as 87-base-pair reads. The study's processing was this. A later analysis tallied roughly 80 million unique TCR beta chains across the 610 or so repertoires, and 10 million to 11 million of those chains were shared by two or more donors. Raw reads were error-corrected and collapsed into unique sequences by a nearest-neighbor algorithm in which closely related sequences were merged to remove PCR and sequencing errors. To assign V, D and J gene segments, CDR3 sequences were aligned to IMGT reference sequences. For a sequence to be retained, a match of at least six nucleotides was required to both a V gene segment and a J gene segment. Rearrangements were classified as productive when the CDR3 lacked stop codons and remained in frame with V and J, and all other rearrangements were classified as non-productive. Following IMGT convention, CDR3 was defined as the stretch from the second conserved V-encoded cysteine up to the conserved J-encoded phenylalanine. In an earlier analysis of 587 of the donors, sequences lacking an unambiguous match to a single V gene segment were excluded. An earlier analysis of about 590 of the donors classified V segments as functional when productive rearrangements were above 56.7% and as segregating when the standard deviation between donors was above 5%. A statistical classification framework was developed to diagnose cytomegalovirus status using the catalog of TCR beta chain sequences. V and J gene assignment, in a later analysis, came from comparing TCR nucleotide sequences with IMGT/GENE-DB human TR gene sequences. In a later analysis, CDR3 sequences and most-parsimonious VDJ recombination scenarios were assigned using the TCRdist pipeline. In a later analysis, every TCR beta chain was defined by the combination of its CDR3 amino acid sequence and its V-gene family, and reads without a unique V-gene family were dropped. In a later analysis, 500 to 650 highly shared, low-generation-probability nucleotide sequences were removed to address suspected cross-contamination and a sequencing artifact. For each public chain, a later analysis derived a clonal expansion index from normalized ranks of inferred template counts within each repertoire. A later analysis computed generation probabilities with a VDJ recombination model fitted to out-of-frame rearrangements, and checked the results against IGoR. In a later analysis, TCR-TCR, TCR-HLA and TCR-CMV co-occurrence was scored with hypergeometric tests, and a repertoire-size bias correction was applied to TCR pairs. A later analysis estimated false discovery rates by permuting HLA or CMV assignments 20 times. In a later analysis, co-occurring TCRs were grouped with DBSCAN, and TCRdist sequence similarity was added when clustering was performed within HLA-allele-positive subsets. For co-occurrence clustering, repertoires with fewer than 30,000 or more than 120,000 public chains were excluded, along with four or five repertoires with anomalous nucleotide sharing. Drawn from immuneACCESS, this table holds only the in-frame rearrangements with V and J called that TCRdb kept. Clones are partly lost; checked studies trace under half to an unresolved V gene and leave the rest unexplained. Clonal size and the V and J genes are those of that table, whereas D and trimming came from the DNA. The sample table records fewer than 200,000 clones. Together, the top ten hold around 6% of the sample.

This receptor was identified in a man aged 30 to 45 in good health and CMV-seronegative. Sequences were obtained from PBMCs.

For the CDR3, the sequence is CASSLEFPAGANVLTF. In nucleotides, the sequence is TGTGCCAGCAGTTTGGAGTTCCCCGCTGGGGCCAACGTCCTGACTTTC. The rearrangement joined TRBV27 to TRBJ2-6; the D gene assignment is ambiguous. CDR1 and CDR2, per the germline V gene (reference sequence), are MNHEY and SMNVEV. The CDR3 runs 16 residues from the cysteine to the phenylalanine. Here the CDR3 DNA is all that survives: 48 bases in frame from base 1. Between the V and J ends, shortened by 3 bases and 2 bases respectively, the junction contains 11 bases.